This T cell receptor (beta chain) was recorded in a study of CD8+CD57+ T cells in acquired aplastic anemia. Looking at the study overall: DNA from sorted CD4+ and CD8+ cells averaged roughly 3.4 ug.

Patients picked for sequencing had shown CD8+CD57+ cell expansion detected by flow cytometry. Trimming cost V 0 bases and J 4 bases; bases outside gene matches: 1. CDR3 size: 15 residues. CDR1 and CDR2 (germline): WNHNN, SYGVQD (reference sequence). Investigators profiled TCR beta VDJ and CDR3 from genomic DNA template. TCRdb reanalysed the reads using MiXCR and keeps one entry per CDR3 protein. The data hold 260,000 or so distinct CDR3 sequences, with roughly half observed a single time. The rearrangement links TRBV10-1 to TRBJ2-5, with TRBD2 matching 11 bases. The specimen was sorted CD4+, CD8+, or CD8+CD57+ T cells (not recorded which) from PBMCs. This clonotype was sampled from a human donor with aplastic anemia. The CDR3 DNA reads TGCGCCAGCAGTGAGTCCGGACTAGCGGGAGAGACCCAGTACTTC. Translation gives CASSESGLAGETQYF.